Detailed here is one T cell receptor beta chain. Its specificity is unknown. V was clipped by 0 bases and J by 10 bases, with 12 bases between them. This CDR3 has 13 residues. Germline-derived CDR1 and CDR2 are GTSNPN and SVGIG (reference sequence). This specimen comes from a study of T cell repertoires in cytomegalovirus infection. As for the study in general: Public TCR beta signatures were indicative of both CMV infection and a matching HLA type. Whole-study results and caveats: In two of eight donors, the top clonotype was HLA-C-restricted CMV-specific.

From the reads, TCRdb called clonotypes with MiXCR, one entry per CDR3 protein. The repertoire holds some 100,000 distinct CDR3 sequences, about 25% seen once, with 39% in the top ten. This chain uses TRBV30 with TRBJ2-2; D gene ambiguous. Sequenced material: CD8+ T cells from PBMCs. This sequence was found in a human donor in good health (CMV status not recorded). Some clones in this sample may be carry-over from other donors' samples. CDR3 in DNA: TGTGCCTGGAGTGTAATGACTCTCGCGGAGCTGTTTTTT. This codes for CAWSVMTLAELFF.